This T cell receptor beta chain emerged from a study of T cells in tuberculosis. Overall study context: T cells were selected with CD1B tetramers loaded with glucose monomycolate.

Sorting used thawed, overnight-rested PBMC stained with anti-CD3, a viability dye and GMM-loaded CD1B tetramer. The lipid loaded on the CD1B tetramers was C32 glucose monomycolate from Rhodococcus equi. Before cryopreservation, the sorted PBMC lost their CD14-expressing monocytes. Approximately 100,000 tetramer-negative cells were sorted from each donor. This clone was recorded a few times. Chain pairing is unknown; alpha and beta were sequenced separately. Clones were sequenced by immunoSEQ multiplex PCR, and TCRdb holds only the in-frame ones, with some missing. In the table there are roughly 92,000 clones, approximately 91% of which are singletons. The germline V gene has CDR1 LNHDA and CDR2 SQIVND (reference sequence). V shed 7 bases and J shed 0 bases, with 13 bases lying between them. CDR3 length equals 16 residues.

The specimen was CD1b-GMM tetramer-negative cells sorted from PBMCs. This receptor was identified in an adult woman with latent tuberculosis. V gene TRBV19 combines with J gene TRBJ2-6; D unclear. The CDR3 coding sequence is TGTGCCAGTACGTTTGGGCAGAGCTCTGGGGCCAACGTCCTGACTTTC. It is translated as CASTFGQSSGANVLTF.